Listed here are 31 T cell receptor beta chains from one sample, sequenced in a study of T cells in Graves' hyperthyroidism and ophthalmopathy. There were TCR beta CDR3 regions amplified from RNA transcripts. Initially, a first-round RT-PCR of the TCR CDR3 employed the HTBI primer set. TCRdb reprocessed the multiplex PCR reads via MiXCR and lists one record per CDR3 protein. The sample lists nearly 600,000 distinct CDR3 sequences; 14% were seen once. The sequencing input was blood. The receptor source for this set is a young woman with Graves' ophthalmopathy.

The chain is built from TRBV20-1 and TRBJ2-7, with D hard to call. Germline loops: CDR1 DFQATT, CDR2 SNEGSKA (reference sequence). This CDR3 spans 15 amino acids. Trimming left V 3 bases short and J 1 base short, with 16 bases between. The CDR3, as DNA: TGCAGTGCTAGTCCCACTCTGACGCCGTCCTACGAGCAGTACTTC. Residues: CSASPTLTPSYEQYF.

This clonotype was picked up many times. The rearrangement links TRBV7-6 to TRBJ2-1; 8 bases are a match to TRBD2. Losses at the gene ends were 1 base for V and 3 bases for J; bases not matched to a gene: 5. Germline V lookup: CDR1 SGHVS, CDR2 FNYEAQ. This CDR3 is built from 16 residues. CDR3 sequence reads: CASSLEASGHYNEQFF. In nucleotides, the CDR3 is TGTGCCAGCAGCTTAGAGGCTAGCGGGCACTACAATGAGCAGTTCTTC.

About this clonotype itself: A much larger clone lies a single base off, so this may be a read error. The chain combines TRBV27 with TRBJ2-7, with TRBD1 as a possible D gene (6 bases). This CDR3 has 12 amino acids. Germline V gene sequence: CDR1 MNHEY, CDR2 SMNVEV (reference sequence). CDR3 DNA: TGTGCCAGCTGGACAGATTTCTACGAGCAGTGCTTC. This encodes CASWTDFYEQCF.

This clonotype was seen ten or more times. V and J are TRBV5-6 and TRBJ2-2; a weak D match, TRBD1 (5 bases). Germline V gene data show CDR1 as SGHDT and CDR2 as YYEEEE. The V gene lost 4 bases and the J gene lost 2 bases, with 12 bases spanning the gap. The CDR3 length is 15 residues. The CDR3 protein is CASSGLRENTGELFF. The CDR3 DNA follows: TGTGCCAGCAGCGGCCTCAGGGAAAACACCGGGGAGCTGTTTTTT.

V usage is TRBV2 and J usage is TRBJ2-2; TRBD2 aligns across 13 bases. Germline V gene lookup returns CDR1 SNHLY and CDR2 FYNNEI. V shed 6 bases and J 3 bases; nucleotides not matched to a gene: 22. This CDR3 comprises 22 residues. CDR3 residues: CASSSIGLAGDMTKYDTGELFF. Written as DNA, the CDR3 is TGTGCCAGCAGCTCTATCGGACTAGCGGGGGACATGACCAAATACGACACCGGGGAGCTGTTTTTT.

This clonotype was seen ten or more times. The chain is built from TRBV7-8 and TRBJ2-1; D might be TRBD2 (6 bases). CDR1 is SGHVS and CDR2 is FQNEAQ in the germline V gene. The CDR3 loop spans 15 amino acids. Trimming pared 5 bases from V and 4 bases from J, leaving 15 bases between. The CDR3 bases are TGTGCCAGCAGCCCGGAAGCGGGTTTTTACAATGAGCAGTTCTTC. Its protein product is CASSPEAGFYNEQFF.

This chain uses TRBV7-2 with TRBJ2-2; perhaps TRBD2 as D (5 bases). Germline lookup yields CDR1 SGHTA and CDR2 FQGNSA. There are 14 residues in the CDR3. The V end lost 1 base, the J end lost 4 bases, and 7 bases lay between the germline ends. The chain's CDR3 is CASSLGLTTGELFF. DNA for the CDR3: TGTGCCAGCAGCTTAGGACTAACCACCGGGGAGCTGTTTTTT.

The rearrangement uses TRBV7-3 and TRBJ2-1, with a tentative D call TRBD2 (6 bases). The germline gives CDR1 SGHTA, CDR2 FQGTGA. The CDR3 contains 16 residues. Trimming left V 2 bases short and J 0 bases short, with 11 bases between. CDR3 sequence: CASSLGGGNSYNEQFF. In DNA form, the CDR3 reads TGTGCCAGCAGCTTAGGTGGCGGGAACTCCTACAATGAGCAGTTCTTC.

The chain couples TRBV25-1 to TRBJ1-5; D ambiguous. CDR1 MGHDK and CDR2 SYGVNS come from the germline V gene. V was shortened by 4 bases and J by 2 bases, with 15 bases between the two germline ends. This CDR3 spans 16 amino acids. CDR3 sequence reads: CASSGYTEEGNQPQHF. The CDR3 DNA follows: TGTGCCAGCAGTGGATACACGGAGGAGGGCAATCAGCCCCAGCATTTT.

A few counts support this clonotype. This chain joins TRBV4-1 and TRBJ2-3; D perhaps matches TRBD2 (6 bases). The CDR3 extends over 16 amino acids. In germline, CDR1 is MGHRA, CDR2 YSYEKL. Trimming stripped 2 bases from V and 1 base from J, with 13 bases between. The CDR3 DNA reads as TGCGCCAGCAGCCAAACGGGACTTCAACGCACAGATACGCAGTATTTT. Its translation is CASSQTGLQRTDTQYF.

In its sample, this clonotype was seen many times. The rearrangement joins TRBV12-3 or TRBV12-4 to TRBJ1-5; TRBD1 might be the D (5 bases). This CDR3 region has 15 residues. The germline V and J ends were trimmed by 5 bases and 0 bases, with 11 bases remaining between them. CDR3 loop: CASSTGGGSNQPQHF. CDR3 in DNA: TGTGCCAGCAGTACGGGCGGGGGTAGCAATCAGCCCCAGCATTTT.

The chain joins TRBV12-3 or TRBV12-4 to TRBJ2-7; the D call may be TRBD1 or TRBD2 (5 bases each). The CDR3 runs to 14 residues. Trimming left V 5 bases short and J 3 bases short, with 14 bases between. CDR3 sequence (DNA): TGTGCCAGCAGTGAAGGGGACCAACTCTACGAGCAGTACTTC. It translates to CASSEGDQLYEQYF.

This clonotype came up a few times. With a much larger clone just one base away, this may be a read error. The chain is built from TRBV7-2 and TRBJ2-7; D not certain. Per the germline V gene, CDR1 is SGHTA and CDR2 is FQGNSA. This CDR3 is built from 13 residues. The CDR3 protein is CASSLGPVYERYF. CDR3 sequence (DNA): TGTGCCAGCAGCTTAGGACCGGTGTACGAGCGGTACTTC.

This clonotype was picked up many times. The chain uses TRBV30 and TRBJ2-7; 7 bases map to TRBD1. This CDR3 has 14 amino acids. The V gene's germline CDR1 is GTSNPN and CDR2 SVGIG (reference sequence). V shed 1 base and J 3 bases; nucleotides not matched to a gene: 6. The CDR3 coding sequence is TGTGCCTGGAGTGCCCAACAGGGGAACTACGAGCAGTACTTC. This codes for CAWSAQQGNYEQYF.

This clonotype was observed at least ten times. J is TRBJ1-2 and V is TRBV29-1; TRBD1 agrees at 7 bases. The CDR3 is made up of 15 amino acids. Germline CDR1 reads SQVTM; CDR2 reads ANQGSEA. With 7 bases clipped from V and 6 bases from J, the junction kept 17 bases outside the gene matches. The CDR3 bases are TGCAGCGCCGTACGACAGGGTGTGTTACGAAATGGCTACACCTTC. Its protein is CSAVRQGVLRNGYTF.

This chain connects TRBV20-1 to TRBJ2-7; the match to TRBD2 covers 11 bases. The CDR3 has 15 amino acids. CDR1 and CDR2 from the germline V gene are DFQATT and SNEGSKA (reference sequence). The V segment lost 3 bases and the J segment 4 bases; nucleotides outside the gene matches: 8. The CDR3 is CSASDPGLAEYEQYF. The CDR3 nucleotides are TGCAGTGCTAGTGACCCGGGACTAGCGGAATACGAGCAGTACTTC.

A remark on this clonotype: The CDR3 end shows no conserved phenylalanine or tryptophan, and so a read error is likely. The CDR3 is CASSSTGVWGEQYL. The CDR3 DNA reads as TGTGCCAGCAGTTCAACGGGGGTTTGGGGCGAGCAGTACCTC. The V and J genes are TRBV6-5 and TRBJ2-7, with a possible D match to TRBD2 (6 bases). Trimming left V 4 bases short and J 6 bases short, with 16 bases between. The germline V gene encodes CDR1 MNHEY and CDR2 SVGAGI. This CDR3 contains 14 residues.

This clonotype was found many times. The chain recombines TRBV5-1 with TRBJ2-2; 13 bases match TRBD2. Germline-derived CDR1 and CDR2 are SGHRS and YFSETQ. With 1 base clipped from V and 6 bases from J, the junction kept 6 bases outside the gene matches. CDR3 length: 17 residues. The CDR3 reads CASSLNGLAGAAGELFF. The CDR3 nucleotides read TGCGCCAGCAGCTTGAATGGACTAGCGGGAGCGGCCGGGGAGCTGTTTTTT.

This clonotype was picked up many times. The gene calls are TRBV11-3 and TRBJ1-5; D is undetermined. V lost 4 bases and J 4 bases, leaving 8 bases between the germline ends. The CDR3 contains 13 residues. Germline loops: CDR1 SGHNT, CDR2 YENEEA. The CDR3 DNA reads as TGTGCCAGCAGCTCAACCCCAAATCAGCCCCAGCATTTT. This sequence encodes CASSSTPNQPQHF.

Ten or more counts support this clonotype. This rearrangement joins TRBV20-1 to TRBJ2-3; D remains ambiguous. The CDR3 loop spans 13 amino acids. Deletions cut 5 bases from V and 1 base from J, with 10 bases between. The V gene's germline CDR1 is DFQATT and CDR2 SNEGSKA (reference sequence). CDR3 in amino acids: CSARTRRTDTQYF. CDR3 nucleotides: TGCAGTGCTCGGACGAGGCGCACAGATACGCAGTATTTT.

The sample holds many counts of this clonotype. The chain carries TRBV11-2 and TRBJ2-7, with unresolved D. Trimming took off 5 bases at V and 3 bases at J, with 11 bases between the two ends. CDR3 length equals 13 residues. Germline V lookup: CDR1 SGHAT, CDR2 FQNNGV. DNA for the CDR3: TGTGCCAGCAGCGTTGCCGCGAGCTACGAGCAGTACTTC. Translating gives CASSVAASYEQYF.

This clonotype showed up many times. The CDR3 region is CASVGTGGARNTEAFF. CDR3 nucleotide sequence: TGTGCCAGCGTAGGGACAGGGGGTGCGAGGAACACTGAAGCTTTCTTT. The chain uses TRBV7-8 and TRBJ1-1, with 11 bases identical to TRBD1. V dropped 8 bases and J dropped 1; count of bases not matched to a gene: 9. The CDR3 is 16 amino acids. Germline CDR1 SGHVS, CDR2 FQNEAQ.

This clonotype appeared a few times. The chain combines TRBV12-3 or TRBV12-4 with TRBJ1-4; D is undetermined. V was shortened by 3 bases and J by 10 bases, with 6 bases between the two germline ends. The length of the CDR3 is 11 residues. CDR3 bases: TGTGCCAGCAGTTTTATCGGAAAACTGTTTTTT. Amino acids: CASSFIGKLFF.

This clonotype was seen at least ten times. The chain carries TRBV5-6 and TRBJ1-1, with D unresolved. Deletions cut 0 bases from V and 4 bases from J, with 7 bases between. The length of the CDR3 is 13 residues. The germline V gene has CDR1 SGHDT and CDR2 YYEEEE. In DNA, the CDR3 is TGTGCCAGCAGCTTGGGCAGAGTCACTGAAGCTTTCTTT. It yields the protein CASSLGRVTEAFF. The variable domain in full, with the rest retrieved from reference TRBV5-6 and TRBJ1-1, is DAGVTQSPTHLIKTRGQQVTLRCSPKSGHDTVSWYQQALGQGPQFIFQYYEEEERQRGNFPDRFSGHQFPNYSSELNVNALLLGDSALYLCASSLGRVTEAFFGQGTRLTVV.

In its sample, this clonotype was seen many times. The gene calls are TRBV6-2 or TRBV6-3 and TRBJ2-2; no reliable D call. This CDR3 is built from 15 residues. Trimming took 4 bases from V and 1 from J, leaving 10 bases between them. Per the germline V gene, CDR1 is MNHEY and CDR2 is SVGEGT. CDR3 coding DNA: TGTGCCAGCAGTTTGAAGGGCTGGAACACCGGGGAGCTGTTTTTT. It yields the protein CASSLKGWNTGELFF.

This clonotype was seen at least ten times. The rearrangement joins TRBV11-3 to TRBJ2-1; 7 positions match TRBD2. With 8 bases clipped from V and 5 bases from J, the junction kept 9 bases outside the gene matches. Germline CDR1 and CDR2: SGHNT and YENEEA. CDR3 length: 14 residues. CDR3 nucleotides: TGTGCCAGCGGGGGGGAGGGCTTCAACAATGAGCAGTTCTTC. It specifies CASGGEGFNNEQFF.

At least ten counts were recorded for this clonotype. CDR3 residues: CATSRGLAGGADTQYF. The CDR3 nucleotides are TGTGCCACCAGCAGAGGACTAGCGGGAGGCGCAGATACGCAGTATTTT. The chain joins TRBV15 to TRBJ2-3, with TRBD2 matching 13 bases. J gave up 4 bases and V 1 base, and 2 bases lay outside the gene matches. From germline, CDR1 is LNHNV and CDR2 YYDKDF (reference sequence). The CDR3 contains 16 residues. Full variable domain (missing parts from reference TRBV15 and TRBJ2-3): DAMVIQNPRYQVTQFGKPVTLSCSQTLNHNVMYWYQQKSSQAPKLLFHYYDKDFNNEADTPDNFQSRRPNTSFCFLDIRSPGLGDTAMYLCATSRGLAGGADTQYFGPGTRLTVL.

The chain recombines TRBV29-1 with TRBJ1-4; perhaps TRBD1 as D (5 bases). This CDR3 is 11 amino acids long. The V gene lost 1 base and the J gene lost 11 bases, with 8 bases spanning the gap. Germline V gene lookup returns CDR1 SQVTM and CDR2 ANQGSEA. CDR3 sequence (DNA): TGCAGCGTTGAAGCCGGGGGGAAACTGTTTTTT. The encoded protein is CSVEAGGKLFF. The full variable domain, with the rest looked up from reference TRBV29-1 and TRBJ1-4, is SAVISQKPSRDICQRGTSLTIQCQVDSQVTMMFWYRQQPGQSLTLIATANQGSEATYESGFVIDKFPISRPNLTFSTLTVSNMSPEDSSIYLCSVEAGGKLFFGSGTQLSVL.

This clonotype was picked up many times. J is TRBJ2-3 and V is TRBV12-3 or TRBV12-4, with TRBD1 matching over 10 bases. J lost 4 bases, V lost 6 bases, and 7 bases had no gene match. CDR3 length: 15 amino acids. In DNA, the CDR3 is TGTGCCAGCAGCTCCCCCGGGACAGGGGCAGATACGCAGTATTTT. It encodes CASSSPGTGADTQYF.

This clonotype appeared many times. The CDR3 is CASSDSGLSNQPQHF. The CDR3 coding sequence is TGTGCCAGTAGTGATTCAGGGTTGAGCAATCAGCCCCAGCATTTT. This chain links TRBV19 with TRBJ1-5; D is possibly TRBD1 (5 bases). This CDR3 has 15 amino acids. With 5 bases removed from V and 1 base from J, the gap between germline ends came to 12 bases. Germline V CDR1 and CDR2: LNHDA, SQIVND (reference sequence).

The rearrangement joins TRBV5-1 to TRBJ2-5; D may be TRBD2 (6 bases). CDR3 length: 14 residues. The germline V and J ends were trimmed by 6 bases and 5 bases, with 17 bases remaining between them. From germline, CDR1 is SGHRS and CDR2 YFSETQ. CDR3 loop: CASKKQPSEETQYF. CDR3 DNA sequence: TGCGCCAGCAAGAAGCAGCCTAGCGAGGAGACCCAGTACTTC.